This T cell receptor beta chain is drawn from a study of blood T cells in healthy people across ages. Study results and limitations: In older individuals, TCR beta diversity per million T cells was lower, falling roughly linearly with age. Because donor CMV status was unknown, expanded clonotype changes were possibly confounded.

A second PCR of roughly 7 to 11 cycles used a sample-barcoded 5' primer and a J-beta primer mix. TCRdb reprocessed the 5' RACE reads with MiXCR, giving one entry per CDR3 protein. Altogether roughly 1,500,000 distinct CDR3 sequences are present, around 35% being singletons, with the ten largest covering around 10%. Of note for this clonotype: The antigen is unknown.

Germline V gene lookup returns CDR1 DFQATT and CDR2 SNEGSKA (reference sequence). The CDR3 extends over 19 amino acids. V lost 6 bases and J 6 bases, leaving 34 bases between the germline ends. This chain connects TRBV20-1 to TRBJ2-3; D could derive from TRBD1 or TRBD2 (6 bases each). Sequenced sample: blood. The clonotype originates from a woman in her 30s in good health. Here the CDR3 DNA reads TGCAGTGCCACTCCTAGCGCGTCAAGCAGGGGCGGGGCACGGGATACGCAGTATTTT. Translation gives CSATPSASSRGGARDTQYF.